This T cell receptor beta chain derives from a study of T cells in Graves' hyperthyroidism and ophthalmopathy. Germline V gives CDR1 SNHLY, CDR2 FYNNEI. There are 14 residues in the CDR3. Trimming shortened V by 8 bases and J by 5 bases, and 18 bases separated the two germline ends. This clonotype was recorded at least ten times. What it binds is not known. RNA transcripts provided the source from which TCR beta CDR3 regions were amplified. In the first-round RT-PCR of the TCR CDR3, the HTBI primer set was used. A single record per CDR3 protein comes from TCRdb applying MiXCR to the multiplex PCR reads. The data hold 600,000 to 700,000 distinct CDR3 sequences, with approximately 42% observed a single time. Study outcomes and limitations: Blood also contained most expanded thyroid clonotypes above 0.001.

Exclusion followed for patients with uncontrolled infection, other autoimmune disease, pregnancy or lactation. The sequence was collected from an adult man with Graves' disease, either hyperthyroidism or ophthalmopathy (not recorded which). The rearrangement links TRBV2 to TRBJ1-2; D perhaps matches TRBD1 (5 bases). The sequenced sample consisted of peripheral blood or thyroid tissue (not recorded which). CDR3 in amino acids: CASVVQERGYGYTF. In DNA, the CDR3 is TGTGCCAGCGTAGTACAGGAAAGGGGTTATGGCTACACCTTC.